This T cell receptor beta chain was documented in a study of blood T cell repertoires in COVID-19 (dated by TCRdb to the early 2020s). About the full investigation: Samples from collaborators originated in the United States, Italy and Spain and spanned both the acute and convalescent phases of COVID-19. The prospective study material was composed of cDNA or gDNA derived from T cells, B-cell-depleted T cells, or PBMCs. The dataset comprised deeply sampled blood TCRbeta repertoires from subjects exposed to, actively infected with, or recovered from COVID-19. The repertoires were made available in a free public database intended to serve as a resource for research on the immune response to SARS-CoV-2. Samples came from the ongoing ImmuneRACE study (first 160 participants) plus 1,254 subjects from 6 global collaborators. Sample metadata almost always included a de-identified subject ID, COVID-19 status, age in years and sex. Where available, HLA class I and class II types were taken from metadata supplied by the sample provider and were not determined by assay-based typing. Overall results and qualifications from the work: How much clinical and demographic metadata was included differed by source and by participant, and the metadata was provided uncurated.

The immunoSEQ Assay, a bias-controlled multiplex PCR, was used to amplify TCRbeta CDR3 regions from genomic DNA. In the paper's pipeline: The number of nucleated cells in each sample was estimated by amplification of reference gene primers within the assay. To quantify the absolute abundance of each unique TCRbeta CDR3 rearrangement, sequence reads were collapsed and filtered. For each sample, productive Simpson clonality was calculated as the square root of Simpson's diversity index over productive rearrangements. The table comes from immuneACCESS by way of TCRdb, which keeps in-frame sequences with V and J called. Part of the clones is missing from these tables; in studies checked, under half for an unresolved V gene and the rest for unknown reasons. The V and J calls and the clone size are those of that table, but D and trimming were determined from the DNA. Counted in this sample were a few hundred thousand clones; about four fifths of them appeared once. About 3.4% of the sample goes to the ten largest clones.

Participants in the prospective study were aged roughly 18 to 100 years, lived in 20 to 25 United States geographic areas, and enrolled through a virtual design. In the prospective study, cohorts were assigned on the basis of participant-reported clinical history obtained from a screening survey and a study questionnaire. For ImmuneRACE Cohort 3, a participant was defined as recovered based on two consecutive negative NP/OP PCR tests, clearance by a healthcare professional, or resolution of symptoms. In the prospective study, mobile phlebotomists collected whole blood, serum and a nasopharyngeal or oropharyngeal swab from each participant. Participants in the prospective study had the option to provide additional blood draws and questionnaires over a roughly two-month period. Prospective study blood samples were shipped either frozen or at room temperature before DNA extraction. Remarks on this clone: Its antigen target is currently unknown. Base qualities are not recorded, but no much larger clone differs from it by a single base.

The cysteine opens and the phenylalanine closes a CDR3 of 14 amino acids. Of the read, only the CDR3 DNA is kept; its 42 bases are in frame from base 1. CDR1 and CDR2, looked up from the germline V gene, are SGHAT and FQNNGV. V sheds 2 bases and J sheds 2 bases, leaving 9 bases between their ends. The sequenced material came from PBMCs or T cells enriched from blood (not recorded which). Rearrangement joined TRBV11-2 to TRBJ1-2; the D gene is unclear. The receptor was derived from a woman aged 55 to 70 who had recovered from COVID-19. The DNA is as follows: TGTGCCAGCAGCTTACGGCAGGTCAACTATGGCTACACCTTC. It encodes CASSLRQVNYGYTF.